One sample yielded the 16 T cell receptor beta chains listed below, sequenced in a study of T cell responses to AZD1222 COVID-19 vaccine. Assay: immunoSEQ multiplex PCR; the TCRdb copy retains only in-frame clones and omits some. Seen here are about 110,000 clones, 91% observed once, and the top ten hold approximately 7.6%. The source material was peripheral blood, sampled on day 0 of AZD1222 vaccination. Receptors originate from an adult in good health.

As regards this clone: Germline is not matched at one junction end, which may reflect a read error. V is TRBV7-7 and J is TRBJ2-1, with TRBD2 matching over 7 bases. Germline V lookup: CDR1 SSHAT, CDR2 FNYEAQ (reference sequence). CDR3 length equals 15 residues. The CDR3 DNA follows: TGTGCTAGCAGCCCCCAGGGAGGGACCTACAATGAGCAGTTCTTC. Translating gives CASSPQGGTYNEQFF.

The genes are TRBV2 and TRBJ2-7, with D possibly TRBD2 on 6 matching bases. CDR1 and CDR2 (germline): SNHLY, FYNNEI. V was clipped by 6 bases and J by 3 bases, with 15 bases between them. The length of the CDR3 is 14 residues. The DNA of the CDR3 is TGTGCCAGCAGGCAACTTAGCGGAAACTACGAGCAGTACTTC. Protein sequence: CASRQLSGNYEQYF.

The V and J genes are TRBV5-4 and TRBJ2-1; D gene unclear. Per germline, CDR1 SGHNT and CDR2 YYREEE (reference sequence). The CDR3 runs to 15 residues. V lost 0 bases and J 0 bases, leaving 7 bases between the germline ends. The CDR3 is CASSLVPNSYNEQFF. DNA for the CDR3: TGTGCCAGCAGCTTGGTACCAAACTCCTACAATGAGCAGTTCTTC.

The rearrangement links TRBV27 to TRBJ1-5, with a possible D match to TRBD1 (6 bases). CDR1 is MNHEY, CDR2 SMNVEV, per germline (reference sequence). The CDR3 runs to 14 residues. V was shortened by 5 bases and J by 3 bases, with 11 bases between the two germline ends. CDR3 loop: CASSPTGLNQPQHF. The CDR3, as DNA: TGTGCCAGCAGTCCTACAGGGCTCAATCAGCCCCAGCATTTT.

This clone has a handful of counts. The gene calls are TRBV3-1 (or the pseudogene TRBV3-2) and TRBJ1-6; no clear D gene. The CDR3 covers 14 residues. V was shortened by 3 bases and J by 7 bases, with 10 bases between the two germline ends. Per germline, CDR1 LGHDT and CDR2 YNNKEL (reference sequence). The CDR3 region has the DNA TGTGCCAGCAGCCAGTCCCCGGTCAATTCACCCCTCCACTTT. Residues: CASSQSPVNSPLHF.

This chain links TRBV5-1 with TRBJ2-5, with 10 nucleotides matching TRBD1. The V gene's germline CDR1 is SGHRS and CDR2 YFSETQ. The CDR3 totals 15 residues. J was trimmed by 6 bases and V by 1 base; bases with no gene match: 6. As DNA, the CDR3 is TGCGCCAGCAGCTTGCTCGGGACAGGGGAAAAGACCCAGTACTTC. Its translation: CASSLLGTGEKTQYF.

The rearrangement uses TRBV6-5 and TRBJ2-3, with D unclear. The CDR3 has 13 amino acids. V was cut by 6 bases and J by 3 bases, with 10 bases left in between. Per germline, CDR1 MNHEY and CDR2 SVGAGI. The CDR3 DNA sequence: TGTGCCAGCAGCCTTATGGGAACAGATACGCAGTATTTT. Translating gives CASSLMGTDTQYF.

V is TRBV20-1 and J is TRBJ1-2; unclear D gene. V was cut by 3 bases and J by 6 bases, with 8 bases left in between. Germline values: CDR1 DFQATT, CDR2 SNEGSKA (reference sequence). This CDR3 comprises 11 residues. The DNA of the CDR3 is TGCAGTGCTAGTCCCGTGCATGGCTACACCTTC. Protein sequence: CSASPVHGYTF.

This chain links TRBV6-1 with TRBJ1-2, with TRBD1 matching 9 bases. CDR1 is MNHNS and CDR2 is SASEGT in the germline V gene. The CDR3 runs to 14 residues. The J segment lost 4 bases and the V segment lost 1 base, leaving 1 base of the junction unmatched. The CDR3 coding sequence is TGTGCCAGCAGTGAAGTGGACAGGGGCTATGGCTACACCTTC. Encoded protein: CASSEVDRGYGYTF.

The genes are TRBV5-4 and TRBJ2-2, with TRBD2 as a possible D gene (6 bases). Germline V gene data show CDR1 as SGHNT and CDR2 as YYREEE (reference sequence). CDR3 length: 14 amino acids. The V gene lost 2 bases and the J gene lost 4 bases, with 9 bases spanning the gap. DNA of the CDR3: TGTGCCAGCAGCTTTAAGGGAGGCACCGGGGAGCTGTTTTTT. This encodes CASSFKGGTGELFF.

This chain connects TRBV6-1 to TRBJ1-1; D gene unclear. Germline V lookup: CDR1 MNHNS, CDR2 SASEGT. With 3 bases removed from V and 2 bases from J, the gap between germline ends came to 7 bases. This CDR3 comprises 13 residues. CDR3 bases: TGTGCCAGCAGTGATTTCAGTAACACTGAAGCTTTCTTT. Encoded protein: CASSDFSNTEAFF.

The chain has TRBV2 and TRBJ2-4; a possible D gene is TRBD2 (7 bases). Germline CDR1 is SNHLY and CDR2 is FYNNEI. V lost 4 bases to trimming and J lost 7 bases, with 14 bases between them. This CDR3 comprises 14 residues. The CDR3 is CASSAGGPGNIQYF. CDR3 sequence (DNA): TGTGCCAGCAGTGCGGGGGGCCCGGGGAACATTCAGTACTTC. Complete variable domain (other parts from reference TRBV2 and TRBJ2-4): EPEVTQTPSHQVTQMGQEVILRCVPISNHLYFYWYRQILGQKVEFLVSFYNNEISEKSEIFDDQFSVERPDGSNFTLKIRSTKLEDSAMYFCASSAGGPGNIQYFGAGTRLSVL.

The chain combines TRBV5-4 with TRBJ1-5; D is perhaps TRBD1 (6 bases). Germline loops: CDR1 SGHNT, CDR2 YYREEE (reference sequence). The CDR3 length is 19 residues. V was pared by 1 base and J by 7 bases, with 27 bases between. The CDR3 DNA reads TGTGCCAGCAGCTTGAAACGGCGCGGGGGGCGCGGGGAAGACCAGCCCCAGCATTTT. It is translated as CASSLKRRGGRGEDQPQHF.

The rearrangement uses TRBV27 and TRBJ1-2; 8 bases line up with TRBD1. CDR3 length: 14 amino acids. CDR1 and CDR2 (germline): MNHEY, SMNVEV (reference sequence). V lost 6 bases, J lost 2 bases, and 5 bases stayed unmatched. CDR3: CASSLNRGNYGYTF. CDR3 in DNA: TGTGCCAGCAGCTTAAACAGGGGGAACTATGGCTACACCTTC.

The chain uses TRBV29-1 and TRBJ1-3; D is undetermined. Trimming pared 7 bases from V and 2 bases from J, leaving 9 bases between. The length of the CDR3 is 12 residues. Germline CDR1 is SQVTM and CDR2 is ANQGSEA. The DNA of the CDR3 is TGCAGCGCCGTCCGCGCTGGAAACACCATATATTTT. Its translation is CSAVRAGNTIYF.

The chain recombines TRBV27 with TRBJ2-5; D may be TRBD1 (5 bases). Trimming removed 8 bases at V and 2 bases at J, with 12 bases between. Germline lookup yields CDR1 MNHEY and CDR2 SMNVEV (reference sequence). The CDR3 contains 13 residues. This CDR3 is CASGARVQETQYF. The CDR3 DNA follows: TGTGCCAGCGGGGCCAGGGTACAAGAGACCCAGTACTTC.